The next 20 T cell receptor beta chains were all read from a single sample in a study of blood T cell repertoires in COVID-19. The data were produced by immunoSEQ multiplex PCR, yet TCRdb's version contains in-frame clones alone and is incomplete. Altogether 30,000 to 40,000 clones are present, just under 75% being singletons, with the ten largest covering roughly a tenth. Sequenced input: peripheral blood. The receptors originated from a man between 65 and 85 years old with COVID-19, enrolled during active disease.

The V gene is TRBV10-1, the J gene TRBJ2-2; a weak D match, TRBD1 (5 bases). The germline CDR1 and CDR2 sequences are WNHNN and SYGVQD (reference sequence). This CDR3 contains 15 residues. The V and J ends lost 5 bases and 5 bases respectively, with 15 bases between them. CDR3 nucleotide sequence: TGCGCCAGCAGTCCGAAAGGGGCTTTGACCGGGGAGCTGTTTTTT. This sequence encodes CASSPKGALTGELFF.

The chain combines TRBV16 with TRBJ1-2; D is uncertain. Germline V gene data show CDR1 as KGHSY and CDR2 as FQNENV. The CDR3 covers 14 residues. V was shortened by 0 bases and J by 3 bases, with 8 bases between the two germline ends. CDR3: CASSQSGRDYGYTF. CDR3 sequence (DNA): TGTGCCAGCAGCCAATCCGGGCGGGACTATGGCTACACCTTC.

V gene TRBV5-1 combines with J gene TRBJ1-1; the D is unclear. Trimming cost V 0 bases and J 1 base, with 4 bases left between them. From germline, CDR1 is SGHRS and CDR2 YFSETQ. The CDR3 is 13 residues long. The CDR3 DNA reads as TGCGCCAGCAGCTTGGGCAGGAACACTGAAGCTTTCTTT. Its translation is CASSLGRNTEAFF. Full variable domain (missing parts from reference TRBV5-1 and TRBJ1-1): KAGVTQTPRYLIKTRGQQVTLSCSPISGHRSVSWYQQTPGQGLQFLFEYFSETQRNKGNFPGRFSGRQFSNSRSEMNVSTLELGDSALYLCASSLGRNTEAFFGQGTRLTVV.

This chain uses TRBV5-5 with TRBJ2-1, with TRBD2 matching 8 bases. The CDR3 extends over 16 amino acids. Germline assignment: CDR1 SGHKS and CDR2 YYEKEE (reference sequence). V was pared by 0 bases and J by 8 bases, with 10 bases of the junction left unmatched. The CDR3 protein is CASSLGLASNNYEQFF. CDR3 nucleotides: TGTGCCAGCAGCTTGGGACTAGCGAGTAATAACTATGAGCAGTTCTTC.

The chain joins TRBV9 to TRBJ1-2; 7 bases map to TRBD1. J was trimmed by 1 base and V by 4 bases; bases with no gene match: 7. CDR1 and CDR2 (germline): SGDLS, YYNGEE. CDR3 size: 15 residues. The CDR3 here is CASSLGQDFNYGYTF. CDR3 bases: TGTGCCAGCAGCCTCGGACAGGATTTTAACTATGGCTACACCTTC.

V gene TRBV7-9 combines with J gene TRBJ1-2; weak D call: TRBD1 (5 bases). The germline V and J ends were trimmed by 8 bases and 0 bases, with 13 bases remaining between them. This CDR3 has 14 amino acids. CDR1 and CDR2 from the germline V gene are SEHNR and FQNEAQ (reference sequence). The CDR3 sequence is CASVGQASNYGYTF. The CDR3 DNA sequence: TGTGCCAGCGTGGGGCAGGCCTCTAACTATGGCTACACCTTC.

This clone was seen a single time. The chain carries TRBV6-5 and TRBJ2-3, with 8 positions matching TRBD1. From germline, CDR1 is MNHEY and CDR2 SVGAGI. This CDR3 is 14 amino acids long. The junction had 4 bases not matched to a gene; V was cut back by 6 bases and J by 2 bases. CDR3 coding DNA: TGTGCCAGCAGGGGGACAGGAGACACAGATACGCAGTATTTT. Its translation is CASRGTGDTDTQYF.

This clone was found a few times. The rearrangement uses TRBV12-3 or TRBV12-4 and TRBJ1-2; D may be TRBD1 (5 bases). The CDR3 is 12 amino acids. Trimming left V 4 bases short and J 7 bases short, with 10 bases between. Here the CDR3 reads CASSSPQGGYTF. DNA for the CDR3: TGTGCCAGCAGTTCCCCCCAGGGTGGCTACACCTTC.

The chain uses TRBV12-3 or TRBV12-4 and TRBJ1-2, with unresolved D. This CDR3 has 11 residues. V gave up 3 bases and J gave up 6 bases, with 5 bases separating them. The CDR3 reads CASSFSDGYTF. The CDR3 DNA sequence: TGTGCCAGCAGTTTTTCCGATGGCTACACCTTC.

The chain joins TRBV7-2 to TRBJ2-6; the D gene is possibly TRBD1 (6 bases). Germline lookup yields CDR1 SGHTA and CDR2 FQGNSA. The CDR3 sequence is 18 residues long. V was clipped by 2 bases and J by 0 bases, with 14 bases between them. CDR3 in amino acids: CASSLTRGKTSGANVLTF. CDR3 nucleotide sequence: TGTGCCAGCAGCTTAACGAGGGGGAAAACCTCTGGGGCCAACGTCCTGACTTTC.

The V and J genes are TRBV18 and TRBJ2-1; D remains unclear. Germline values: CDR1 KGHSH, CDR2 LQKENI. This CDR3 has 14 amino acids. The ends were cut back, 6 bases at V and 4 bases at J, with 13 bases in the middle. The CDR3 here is CASSQRGGYNEQFF. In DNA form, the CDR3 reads TGTGCCAGCTCTCAACGCGGTGGGTACAATGAGCAGTTCTTC. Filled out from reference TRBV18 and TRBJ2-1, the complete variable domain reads NAGVMQNPRHLVRRRGQEARLRCSPMKGHSHVYWYRQLPEEGLKFMVYLQKENIIDESGMPKERFSAEFPKEGPSILRIQQVVRGDSAAYFCASSQRGGYNEQFFGPGTRLTVL.

The CDR3 region has the DNA TGTGCCAGCAGCTTAGTATTCCGGGGGATCTCCTACGAGCAGTACTTC. Amino acid sequence: CASSLVFRGISYEQYF. The chain links TRBV7-2 to TRBJ2-7; perhaps TRBD2 as D (6 bases). The ends were cut back, 1 base at V and 0 bases at J, with 13 bases in the middle. CDR1 and CDR2 from the germline V gene are SGHTA and FQGNSA. The CDR3 runs 16 residues. Full variable domain (remainder filled in from reference TRBV7-2 and TRBJ2-7): GAGVSQSPSNKVTEKGKDVELRCDPISGHTALYWYRQSLGQGLEFLIYFQGNSAPDKSGLPSDRFSAERTGGSVSTLTIQRTQQEDSAVYLCASSLVFRGISYEQYFGPGTRLTVT.

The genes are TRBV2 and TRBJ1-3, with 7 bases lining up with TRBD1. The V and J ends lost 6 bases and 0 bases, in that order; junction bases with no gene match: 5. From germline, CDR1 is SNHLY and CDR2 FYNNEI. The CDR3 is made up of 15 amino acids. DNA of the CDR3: TGTGCCAGCAGAAGAACAGGGGTCTCTGGAAACACCATATATTTT. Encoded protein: CASRRTGVSGNTIYF.

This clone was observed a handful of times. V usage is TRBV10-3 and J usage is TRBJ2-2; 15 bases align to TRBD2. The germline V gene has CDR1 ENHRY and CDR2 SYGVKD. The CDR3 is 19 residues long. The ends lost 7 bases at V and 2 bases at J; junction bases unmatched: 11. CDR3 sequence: CAITSSGGLAGGNTGELFF. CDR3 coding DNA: TGTGCCATCACCAGTAGCGGGGGACTAGCGGGAGGCAACACCGGGGAGCTGTTTTTT.

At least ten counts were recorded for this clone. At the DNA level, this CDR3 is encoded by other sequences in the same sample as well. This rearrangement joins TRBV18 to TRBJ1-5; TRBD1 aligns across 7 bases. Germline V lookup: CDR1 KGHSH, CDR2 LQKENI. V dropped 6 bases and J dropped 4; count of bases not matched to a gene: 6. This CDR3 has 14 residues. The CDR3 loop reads CASSPGTANQPQHF. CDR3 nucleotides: TGTGCCAGCTCGCCAGGGACAGCTAATCAGCCCCAGCATTTT.

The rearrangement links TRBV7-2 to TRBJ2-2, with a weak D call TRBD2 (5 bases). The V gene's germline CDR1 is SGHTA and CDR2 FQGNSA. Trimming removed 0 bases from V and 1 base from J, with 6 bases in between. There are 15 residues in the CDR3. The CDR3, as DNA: TGTGCCAGCAGCTTAGCCCGGGGGAACACCGGGGAGCTGTTTTTT. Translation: CASSLARGNTGELFF.

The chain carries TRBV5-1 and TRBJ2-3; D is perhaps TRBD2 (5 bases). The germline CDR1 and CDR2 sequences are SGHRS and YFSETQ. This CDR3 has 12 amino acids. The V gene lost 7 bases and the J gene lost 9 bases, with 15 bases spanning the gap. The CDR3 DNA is TGCGCCAGCGGAGACGGACTGAGAACGCAGTATTTT. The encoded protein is CASGDGLRTQYF. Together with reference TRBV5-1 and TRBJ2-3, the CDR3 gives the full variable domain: KAGVTQTPRYLIKTRGQQVTLSCSPISGHRSVSWYQQTPGQGLQFLFEYFSETQRNKGNFPGRFSGRQFSNSRSEMNVSTLELGDSALYLCASGDGLRTQYFGPGTRLTVL.

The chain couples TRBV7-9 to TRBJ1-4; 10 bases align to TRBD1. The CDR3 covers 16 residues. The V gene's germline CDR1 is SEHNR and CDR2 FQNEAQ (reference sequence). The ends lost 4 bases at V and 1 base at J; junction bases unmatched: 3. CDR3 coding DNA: TGTGCCAGCAGCTCCGGGACAGGGGTAACTAATGAAAAACTGTTTTTT. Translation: CASSSGTGVTNEKLFF.

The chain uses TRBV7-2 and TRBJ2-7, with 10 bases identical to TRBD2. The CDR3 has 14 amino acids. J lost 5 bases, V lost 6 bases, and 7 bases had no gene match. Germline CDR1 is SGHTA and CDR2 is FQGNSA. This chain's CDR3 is CASSPSGSINEQYF. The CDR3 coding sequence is TGTGCCAGCAGTCCTAGCGGGAGTATCAACGAGCAGTACTTC.

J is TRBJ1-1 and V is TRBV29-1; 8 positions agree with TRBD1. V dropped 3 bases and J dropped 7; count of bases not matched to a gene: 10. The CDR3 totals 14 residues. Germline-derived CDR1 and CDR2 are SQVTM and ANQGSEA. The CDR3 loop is CSVDLPPGQVEAFF. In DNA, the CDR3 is TGCAGCGTTGACCTACCGCCGGGACAGGTTGAAGCTTTCTTT.